These T cell receptor beta chains were read from a single sample in a study of T cell responses to AZD1222 COVID-19 vaccine. Some clones are missing from TCRdb's copy, which holds only in-frame ones; the method was immunoSEQ multiplex PCR. The sample lists approximately 150,000 clones; 90% to 95% were seen once. The specimen comprised peripheral blood, sampled on day 0 of AZD1222 vaccination. These receptors were taken from an adult in good health. Both conserved end residues are part of each CDR3. A D gene is named only where the DNA matches it firmly. Not every row has a clone size; where given, it reads once, few, many or a size class.

v_gene,len,d_gene,j_gene,abundance,CDR3aa,CDR3nt
TRBV3-1/TRBV3-2,15,NA,TRBJ2-6,NA,CASSQDWAGANVLTF,TGTGCCAGCAGCCAAGACTGGGCCGGGGCCAACGTCCTGACTTTC
TRBV7-8,16,NA,TRBJ1-3,NA,CASSLGQLVSGNTIYF,TGTGCCAGCAGCTTAGGGCAGCTGGTCTCTGGAAACACCATATATTTT
TRBV7-3,16,NA,TRBJ1-6,NA,CASSLSGDTFNSPLHF,TGTGCCAGCAGCTTATCTGGGGACACCTTTAATTCACCCCTCCACTTT
TRBV29-1,17,NA,TRBJ1-1,NA,CSVDGTVVSGGMTEAFF,TGCAGCGTTGACGGGACGGTCGTCTCAGGAGGGATGACTGAAGCTTTCTTT
TRBV12-5,18,NA,TRBJ1-5,NA,CASAMGRARQGGNQPQHF,TGTGCTAGTGCCATGGGGAGGGCAAGACAAGGTGGCAATCAGCCCCAGCATTTT
TRBV6-2/TRBV6-3,15,NA,TRBJ1-6,NA,CASSFKTGLVAPLHF,TGTGCCAGCAGTTTCAAGACGGGTTTGGTTGCACCCCTCCACTTT
TRBV2,15,NA,TRBJ1-3,NA,CASSGGGRSGNTIYF,TGTGCCAGCAGTGGAGGCGGAAGGTCAGGAAACACCATATATTTT
TRBV3-1/TRBV3-2,13,TRBD1,TRBJ1-2,NA,CASSPTGVYGYTF,TGTGCCAGCAGCCCAACAGGGGTCTATGGCTACACCTTC
TRBV5-1,15,NA,TRBJ2-3,NA,CASSPAGHVTDTQYF,TGCGCCAGCAGCCCCGCGGGACATGTCACAGATACGCAGTATTTT
TRBV5-1,12,TRBD2,TRBJ2-7,NA,CASSQTSDEQYF,TGCGCCAGCAGCCAGACTAGCGACGAGCAGTACTTC
TRBV6-2/TRBV6-3,15,TRBD2,TRBJ2-1,NA,CASSLPSGGYNEQFF,TGTGCCAGCAGTTTGCCAAGCGGGGGGTACAATGAGCAGTTCTTC
TRBV4-3,15,NA,TRBJ1-2,NA,CASSHTGGSLYGYTF,TGCGCCAGCAGCCATACCGGGGGGAGCCTCTATGGCTACACCTTC
TRBV19,14,NA,TRBJ1-2,NA,CASSIGSGTYGYTF,TGTGCCAGTAGTATAGGATCAGGGACCTATGGCTACACCTTC
TRBV7-7,18,TRBD2,TRBJ2-7,NA,CASSSNSPGLAGPYEQYF,TGTGCTAGCAGCTCTAATTCTCCGGGACTAGCGGGACCCTACGAGCAGTACTTC
TRBV25-1,12,NA,TRBJ1-2,once,CASSERDYGYTF,TGTGCCAGCAGTGAAAGGGACTATGGCTACACCTTC
TRBV5-1,15,TRBD2,TRBJ2-7,NA,CASSLALAGDYEQYF,TGCGCCAGCAGCTTGGCCCTAGCGGGGGACTACGAGCAGTACTTC
TRBV27,16,TRBD1,TRBJ2-7,NA,CASSPLDRLEMGEQYF,TGTGCCAGCAGTCCCCTGGACAGGCTGGAGATGGGCGAGCAGTACTTC
TRBV3-1/TRBV3-2,14,NA,TRBJ2-3,NA,CASSQESVKSGLLF,TGTGCCAGCAGCCAAGAGAGTGTAAAGAGCGGGCTTTTGTTT
TRBV27,15,NA,TRBJ1-3,NA,CASKRGVYQGNTIYF,TGTGCCAGCAAAAGGGGAGTTTACCAGGGAAACACCATATATTTT
TRBV19,13,NA,TRBJ1-2,NA,CASRDFREGGYTF,TGTGCCAGTAGGGACTTCCGGGAAGGCGGCTACACCTTC
TRBV6-5,14,NA,TRBJ2-5,NA,CASSYSGAPETQYF,TGTGCCAGCAGTTACTCTGGGGCGCCGGAGACCCAGTACTTC
TRBV12-3/TRBV12-4,13,NA,TRBJ2-7,NA,CASSSTETYEQYF,TGTGCCAGCAGCTCGACAGAAACCTACGAGCAGTACTTC
TRBV12-3/TRBV12-4,12,NA,TRBJ1-3,NA,CASSPSGNTIYF,TGTGCCAGCAGCCCCTCTGGAAACACCATATATTTT
TRBV5-1,14,NA,TRBJ2-3,NA,CASSLSPGRSKQYF,TGCGCCAGCAGCTTGTCCCCGGGGCGGTCAAAGCAGTATTTT
TRBV15,14,TRBD2,TRBJ2-1,NA,CATSSSGRGNEQFF,TGTGCCACCAGCAGTAGCGGGAGAGGGAATGAGCAGTTCTTC
TRBV7-2,16,NA,TRBJ2-2,NA,CASSTRVHANTGELFF,TGTGCCAGCAGCACCAGGGTCCATGCGAACACCGGGGAGCTGTTTTTT
TRBV27,17,TRBD2,TRBJ2-3,NA,CASSYGASGGGTDTQYF,TGTGCCAGCAGTTATGGGGCTAGCGGGGGTGGCACAGATACGCAGTATTTT
TRBV7-2,13,NA,TRBJ1-4,once,CASSLAFGEKLFF,TGTGCCAGCAGCTTAGCATTTGGCGAAAAACTGTTTTTT
TRBV7-8,15,NA,TRBJ2-7,NA,CASSLVSGVTYEQYF,TGTGCCAGCAGCTTAGTTTCGGGGGTTACGTACGAGCAGTACTTC
TRBV24-1,15,NA,TRBJ2-7,NA,CATSDSRTYSYEQYF,TGTGCCACCAGTGATTCCAGGACCTACTCCTACGAGCAGTACTTC
TRBV7-2,16,NA,TRBJ1-3,NA,CASSFRDEDSGNTIYF,TGTGCCAGCAGCTTTAGAGACGAGGACTCTGGAAACACCATATATTTT
TRBV10-3,13,NA,TRBJ2-7,once,CATKTSSADEQYF,TGTGCCACCAAGACTAGTAGCGCCGACGAGCAGTACTTC
TRBV11-3,18,NA,TRBJ2-2,once,CASSSPRGGAQNTGELFF,TGTGCCAGCAGCTCCCCGCGGGGCGGGGCGCAGAACACCGGGGAGCTGTTTTTT
TRBV5-5,11,NA,TRBJ2-1,NA,CASSRLGEQFF,TGTGCCAGCAGCCGCCTCGGGGAGCAGTTCTTC
TRBV9,16,NA,TRBJ2-1,NA,CASSVGRGTNRGEQFF,TGTGCCAGCAGCGTAGGCAGGGGCACTAATAGGGGTGAGCAGTTCTTC
TRBV9,11,NA,TRBJ1-3,NA,CAESSGNTIYF,TGTGCCGAGTCGTCTGGAAACACCATATATTTT
TRBV27,14,NA,TRBJ1-6,once,CASSPGMEGSPLHF,TGTGCCAGCAGTCCCGGAATGGAAGGTTCACCCCTCCACTTT
TRBV6-6,14,NA,TRBJ2-3,NA,CASIPGGATDTQYF,TGTGCCAGCATCCCAGGGGGGGCCACAGATACGCAGTATTTT
TRBV4-3,15,NA,TRBJ1-2,NA,CASSSAGENLYGYTF,TGCGCCAGCAGCTCAGCGGGAGAGAACCTCTATGGCTACACCTTC
TRBV7-6,14,NA,TRBJ1-6,NA,CASSPGRRGDPLHF,TGTGCCAGCAGCCCGGGTAGGCGAGGCGACCCCCTCCACTTT
TRBV5-1,16,NA,TRBJ1-2,NA,CASSFQGEGSRNGYTF,TGCGCCAGCAGCTTTCAGGGCGAAGGTTCAAGGAATGGCTACACCTTC
TRBV28,14,NA,TRBJ1-2,NA,CAGSPGGRVHGYTF,TGTGCCGGTTCGCCGGGGGGCAGGGTTCATGGCTACACCTTC
TRBV28,14,NA,TRBJ2-7,NA,CASSFGEGGYEQYF,TGTGCCAGCAGCTTCGGGGAGGGGGGTTACGAGCAGTACTTC
TRBV27,14,NA,TRBJ2-2,few,CASSQAANTGELFF,TGTGCCAGCAGTCAAGCGGCGAACACCGGGGAGCTGTTTTTT
TRBV11-3,15,NA,TRBJ1-1,NA,CASSSRGAGGTEAFF,TGTGCCAGCAGCTCCCGGGGGGCAGGCGGCACTGAAGCTTTCTTT
TRBV6-5,16,NA,TRBJ1-2,NA,CASSSGQTRSFYGYTF,TGTGCCAGCAGTTCAGGTCAGACCAGGAGCTTCTATGGCTACACCTTC
TRBV3-1/TRBV3-2,16,TRBD1,TRBJ1-2,NA,CASSQEGQGLWGGYTF,TGTGCCAGCAGCCAAGAAGGACAGGGACTGTGGGGTGGCTACACCTTC
TRBV7-8,12,TRBD2,TRBJ2-7,NA,CASSLEAGGLYF,TGTGCCAGCAGCTTAGAGGCGGGGGGCCTTTACTTC
TRBV27,14,NA,TRBJ1-5,few,CASSSRDGNQPQHF,TGTGCCAGCAGTAGCCGGGACGGTAATCAGCCCCAGCATTTT
TRBV28,12,NA,TRBJ1-2,NA,CASSLSMEGYTF,TGTGCCAGCAGTTTATCGATGGAGGGCTACACCTTC